This T cell receptor (beta chain) was identified in a study of blood T cell repertoires in COVID-19. Study-level background: The samples span acute and convalescent COVID-19 from the United States, Italy and Spain.

The germline V and J ends were trimmed by 1 base and 3 bases, with 6 bases remaining between them. In germline, CDR1 is SGHNT, CDR2 YENEEA. CDR3 size: 13 residues. Per the original data handling: How many nucleated cells were present was estimated from reference gene primer amplification. Sequencing used immunoSEQ multiplex PCR; TCRdb keeps in-frame clones, though not all of them. D and trimming come from the DNA, and the V and J calls and clone size come from that table. Of about 280,000 clones listed, around 85% are singletons. The receptor comes from a woman aged 50 to 65 who had recovered from COVID-19. The chain has TRBV11-3 and TRBJ2-5; D remains ambiguous. The sample taken for sequencing was PBMCs or T cells enriched from blood (not recorded which). The CDR3 spells CASSLAFEETQYF. In nucleotides, the CDR3 is TGTGCCAGCAGCTTAGCCTTTGAAGAGACCCAGTACTTC.